This is a list of T cell receptor beta chains from one sample in a study of tumor-infiltrating lymphocytes in primary liver carcinoma. MiXCR, run by TCRdb on the multiplex PCR reads, gives a single entry per CDR3 protein. The data hold about 99,000 distinct CDR3 sequences, with almost 70% observed a single time. Source material: liver tumor tissue from sampling region 5. The receptors were gathered from an older woman with primary liver carcinoma and hepatitis B virus infection. Both conserved end residues are part of each CDR3. Each record gives: V gene, CDR3 protein.

v_call: TRBV5-4; cdr3_aa: CASSLGGAGRELFF
v_call: TRBV2; cdr3_aa: CASSEVEGEAFF
v_call: TRBV5-5; cdr3_aa: CASSLRGASQVQYF
v_call: TRBV28; cdr3_aa: CASTPQEVGTDTQYF
v_call: TRBV7-9; cdr3_aa: CASSLGDQTRGEKLFF
v_call: TRBV12-3/TRBV12-4; cdr3_aa: CASRVRGANTEAFF
v_call: TRBV11-2; cdr3_aa: CAGSLDQGDTQYF
v_call: TRBV29-1; cdr3_aa: CSVEEGEWNGYTF
v_call: TRBV5-1; cdr3_aa: CASSLGITSKSGADTRYF
v_call: TRBV12-3/TRBV12-4; cdr3_aa: CANSLERECRRSYNEQFF
v_call: TRBV11-2; cdr3_aa: CANSAISRLAGGQRPYEPYF
v_call: TRBV29-1; cdr3_aa: CSVDLQGLYERYF
v_call: TRBV25-1; cdr3_aa: CASMDQSSYNSPLHF
v_call: TRBV5-1; cdr3_aa: CASSRQGPGDTQYF
v_call: TRBV19; cdr3_aa: CASSLIGQGTEAFF
v_call: TRBV6-1; cdr3_aa: CASTLGPWELFF
v_call: TRBV9; cdr3_aa: CASSVEGTGGQPQHF
v_call: TRBV7-8; cdr3_aa: CVSSLARRSYEQYF